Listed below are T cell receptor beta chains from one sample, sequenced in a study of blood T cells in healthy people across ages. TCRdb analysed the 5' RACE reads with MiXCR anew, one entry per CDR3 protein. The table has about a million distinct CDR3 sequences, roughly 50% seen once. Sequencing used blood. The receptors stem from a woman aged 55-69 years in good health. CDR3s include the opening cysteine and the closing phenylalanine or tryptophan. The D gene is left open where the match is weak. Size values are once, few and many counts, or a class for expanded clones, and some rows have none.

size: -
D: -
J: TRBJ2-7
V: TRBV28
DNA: TGTGCCAGCAGTTTATTACAGCCAAGCTCCTACGAGCAGTACTTC
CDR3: CASSLLQPSSYEQYF

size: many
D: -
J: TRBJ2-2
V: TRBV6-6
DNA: TGTGCCAGCAGCCTGAACACCGGGGAGCTGTTTTTT
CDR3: CASSLNTGELFF

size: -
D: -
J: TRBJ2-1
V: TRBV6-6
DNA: TGTGCCAGCAGTTACTCGAGCACTTACAATGAGCAGTTCTTC
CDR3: CASSYSSTYNEQFF

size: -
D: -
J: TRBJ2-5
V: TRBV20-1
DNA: TGCAGTGCCCCCAGGGGGGGCGGGAGGAGTTATGAGCAGTACTTC
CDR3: CSAPRGGGRSYEQYF

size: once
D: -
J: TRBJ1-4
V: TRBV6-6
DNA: TGTGCCAGCAGTTACTCGTGGACAGCAACTAATGAAAAACTGTTTTTT
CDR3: CASSYSWTATNEKLFF

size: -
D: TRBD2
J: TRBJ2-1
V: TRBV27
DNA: TGTGCCAGCAGTCCCGCCGGGACTAGACCCAATGAGCAGTTCTTC
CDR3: CASSPAGTRPNEQFF

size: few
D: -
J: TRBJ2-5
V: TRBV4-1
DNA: TGCGCCAGCAGCAATACCAGGGGAAAAGAGACCCAGTACTTC
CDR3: CASSNTRGKETQYF

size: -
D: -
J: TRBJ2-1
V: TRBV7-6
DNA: TGTGCCAGCAGCCTTGTCACAGGGATTGTCGATGAGCAGTTCTTC
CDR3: CASSLVTGIVDEQFF

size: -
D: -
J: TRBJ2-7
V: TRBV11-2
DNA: TGTGCCAGCAGCTTAGAAGGCCGGTCGGGAGCCTACGAGCAGTACTTC
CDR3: CASSLEGRSGAYEQYF

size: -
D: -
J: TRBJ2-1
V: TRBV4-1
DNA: TGCGCCAGCAGCCAAGAGTCTACCTTACGCCACAATGGGCAGTTCTTC
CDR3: CASSQESTLRHNGQFF

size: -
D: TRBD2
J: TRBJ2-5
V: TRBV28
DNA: TGTGCCAGCAGTTCCCCGACTAGCGGGGGAGAGACCCAGTACTTC
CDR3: CASSSPTSGGETQYF

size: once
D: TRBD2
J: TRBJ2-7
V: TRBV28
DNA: TGTGCCAGCAGTTTACAAATTAGCGGGAGTAGGTACGAGCAGTACTTC
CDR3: CASSLQISGSRYEQYF

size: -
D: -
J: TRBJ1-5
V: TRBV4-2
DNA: TGTGCCAGCAGCCAAGCCCTAGGCAATCAGCCCCAGCATTTT
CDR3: CASSQALGNQPQHF

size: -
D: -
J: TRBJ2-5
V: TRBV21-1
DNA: TGTGCCAGCAGCAAAGTTGGGATTGCGGAGAGAGGAGAGACCCAGTACTTC
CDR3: CASSKVGIAERGETQYF

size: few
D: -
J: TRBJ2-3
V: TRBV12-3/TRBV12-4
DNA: TGTGCCAGCGTGGGAGAGGGAGACACGCAGTATTTT
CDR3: CASVGEGDTQYF

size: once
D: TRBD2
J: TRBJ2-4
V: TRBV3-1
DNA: TGTGCCAGCAGCCAAGGACTAGCGGGAGCGGAAAACATTCAGTACTTC
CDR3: CASSQGLAGAENIQYF

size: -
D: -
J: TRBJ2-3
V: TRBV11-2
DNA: TGTGCCAGCAGTTTCGACAGACACACAGATACGCAGTATTTT
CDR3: CASSFDRHTDTQYF

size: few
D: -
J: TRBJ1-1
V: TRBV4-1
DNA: TGCGCCAGCAGCCAAGTGGAACAGGGCCGAGCTTTCTTT
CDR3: CASSQVEQGRAFF

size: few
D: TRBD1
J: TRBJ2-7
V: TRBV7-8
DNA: TGTGCCAGCAGCGAACAGGGGCCACCCGCATTGGACGAGCAGTACTTC
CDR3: CASSEQGPPALDEQYF

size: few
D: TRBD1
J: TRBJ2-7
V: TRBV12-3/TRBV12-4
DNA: TGTGCCGGCTCCGGGACAGGGAGGCCCTACGAGCAGTACTTC
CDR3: CAGSGTGRPYEQYF

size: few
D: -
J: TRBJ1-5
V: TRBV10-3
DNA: TGTGCCATCAGTGAGTCGGCCGGGAGCAATCAGCCCCAGCATTTT
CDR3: CAISESAGSNQPQHF

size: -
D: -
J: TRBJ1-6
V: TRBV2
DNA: TGTGCCAGCATGGAGCGCCAGGGCCCCAATAATTCACCCCTCCACTTT
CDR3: CASMERQGPNNSPLHF

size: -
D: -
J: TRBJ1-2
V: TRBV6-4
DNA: TGTGCCAGCAGTGACCGATCCGGGGGCTATGGCTACACCTTC
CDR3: CASSDRSGGYGYTF

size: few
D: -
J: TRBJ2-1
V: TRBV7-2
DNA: TGTGCCAGCACCGAGTACGGGACCATTAACAATGAGCAGTTCTTC
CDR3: CASTEYGTINNEQFF

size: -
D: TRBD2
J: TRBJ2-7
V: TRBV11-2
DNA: TGTGCCAGCAGCAAAAACTTGGCTAGCGGGGGCTACGAGCAGTACTTC
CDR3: CASSKNLASGGYEQYF

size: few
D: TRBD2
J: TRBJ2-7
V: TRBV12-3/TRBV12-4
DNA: TGTGCCAGCAGTTTAGTACGCGGGACTAGCGGCTACGAGCAGTACTTC
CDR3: CASSLVRGTSGYEQYF

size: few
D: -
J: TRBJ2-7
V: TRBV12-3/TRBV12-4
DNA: TGTGCCAGCAGTTCTTACGGGACATCTTCCTACGAGCAGTACTTC
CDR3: CASSSYGTSSYEQYF

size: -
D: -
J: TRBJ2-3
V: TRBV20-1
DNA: TGCAGTGCTAGATCCCCCTTCTATAGCACAGATACGCAGTATTTT
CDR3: CSARSPFYSTDTQYF

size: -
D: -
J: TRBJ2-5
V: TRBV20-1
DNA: TGCAGTGCTAGTCCGTACCAAGAGACCCAGTACTTC
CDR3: CSASPYQETQYF

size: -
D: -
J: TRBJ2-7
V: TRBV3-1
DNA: TGTGCCAGCAGCCAGGCATCCGCTAGGATGCAGTACTTC
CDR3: CASSQASARMQYF

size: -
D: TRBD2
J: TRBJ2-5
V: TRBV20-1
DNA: TGCAGTGCTAGTCCGGTCAGCAGCGGGGTACGCCAAGAGACCCAGTACTTC
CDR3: CSASPVSSGVRQETQYF

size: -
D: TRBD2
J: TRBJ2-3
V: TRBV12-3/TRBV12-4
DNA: TGTGCCAGCTCCCTCGGAGCGGGAGGGGCATATACGCAGTATTTT
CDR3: CASSLGAGGAYTQYF

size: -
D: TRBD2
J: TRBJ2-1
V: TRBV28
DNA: TGTGCCAGCAGGGACCTAGCGGGAGGCTCCTACAATGAGCAGTTCTTC
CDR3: CASRDLAGGSYNEQFF